These 2 T cell receptor beta chains originate from one sample sequenced in a study of blood T cell repertoires in COVID-19 (dated by TCRdb to the early 2020s). Libraries came from the immunoSEQ multiplex PCR assay. TCRdb took over this immuneACCESS table, retaining in-frame rearrangements with V and J assigned. Such tables are incomplete; in checked studies, under half of the missing clones stem from an unresolved V gene, and the remainder is unexplained. This sample holds over 400,000 clones; 86% were observed only once. The top ten hold about 1.5% of the sample. Sequencing was performed on peripheral blood. All receptors come from a woman aged 25 to 39 with active or convalescent COVID-19.

The chain uses TRBV3-1 (or the pseudogene TRBV3-2) and TRBJ2-7; no definite D call. V was shortened by 1 base and J by 6 bases, with 16 bases between the two germline ends. Germline lookup yields CDR1 LGHDT and CDR2 YNNKEL (reference sequence). This CDR3 has 15 residues. The CDR3, as DNA: TGTGCCAGCAGCCAAGTTCAGTCTCCTCAGGTCGAGCAGTACTTC. It specifies CASSQVQSPQVEQYF.

The rearrangement uses TRBV7-9 and TRBJ1-1; D not certain. The CDR3 sequence is 14 residues long. CDR1 is SEHNR, CDR2 FQNEAQ, per germline (reference sequence). V lost 5 bases, J lost 6 bases, and 16 bases lay in between. CDR3 residues: CASSRDKEDSEAFF. The DNA for the CDR3 is TGTGCCAGCAGCCGGGATAAGGAGGACTCTGAAGCTTTCTTT.